Presented here are 30 T cell receptor beta chains from one specimen sequenced in a study of T cells in localized non-small cell lung cancer. Sequenced by immunoSEQ multiplex PCR; TCRdb stores in-frame clones only, minus some. The data hold 100,000 to 150,000 clones, with roughly 90% observed a single time. The input for sequencing was peripheral blood, taken before any cancer treatment. Receptors originate from a female donor aged 60 or older with stage I lung adenocarcinoma.

This chain joins TRBV7-9 and TRBJ2-1, with D possibly matching TRBD2 (5 bases). Germline V gene sequence: CDR1 SEHNR, CDR2 FQNEAQ (reference sequence). This CDR3 contains 14 residues. V was pared by 1 base and J by 10 bases, with 14 bases between. CDR3 region: CASSLVVGAAEQFF. The CDR3 nucleotides read TGTGCCAGCAGCTTAGTTGTGGGAGCGGCGGAGCAGTTCTTC.

The chain has TRBV5-1 and TRBJ2-7, with 10 bases aligning to TRBD2. This CDR3 region has 15 residues. The trim removed 3 bases at V and 2 bases at J, leaving 5 bases unmatched. Germline values: CDR1 SGHRS, CDR2 YFSETQ. The CDR3 nucleotides read TGCGCCAGCAGCTACGGGACTAGCGAGACCTACGAGCAGTACTTC. It codes for CASSYGTSETYEQYF.

The CDR3 loop reads CASSVEGRGAFF. The CDR3 DNA reads as TGCGCCAGCAGCGTGGAAGGAAGGGGAGCTTTCTTT. The rearrangement joins TRBV5-1 to TRBJ1-1; the D gene is possibly TRBD1 (5 bases). V lost 4 bases and J lost 10, with 14 bases in between. Germline V gene sequence: CDR1 SGHRS, CDR2 YFSETQ. The CDR3 runs to 12 residues.

On this clone: Other DNA sequences in this sample translate to the same CDR3. The rearrangement links TRBV9 to TRBJ2-1, with 8 nucleotides matching TRBD2. V lost 2 bases and J lost 6; bases outside the gene matches: 4. The CDR3 covers 14 residues. Germline V gives CDR1 SGDLS, CDR2 YYNGEE. The CDR3 DNA is TGTGCCAGCAGCGTCGGACTAGCTCGCAATGAGCAGTTCTTC. Translated: CASSVGLARNEQFF. The full variable domain, in which reference TRBV9 and TRBJ2-1 provide the parts outside the CDR3, is DSGVTQTPKHLITATGQRVTLRCSPRSGDLSVYWYQQSLDQGLQFLIQYYNGEERAKGNILERFSAQQFPDLHSELNLSSLELGDSALYFCASSVGLARNEQFFGPGTRLTVL.

This chain uses TRBV12-5 with TRBJ1-3; D call uncertain. Deletions cut 8 bases from V and 0 bases from J, with 8 bases between. Germline V gives CDR1 LGHNT, CDR2 FRNRAP. The CDR3 has 13 amino acids. CDR3 coding DNA: TGTGCTAGTTCCGGCAGCTCTGGAAACACCATATATTTT. Protein product: CASSGSSGNTIYF.

This clone appeared once. The chain employs TRBV7-9 and TRBJ2-4; D uncertain. The germline V gene has CDR1 SEHNR and CDR2 FQNEAQ (reference sequence). The CDR3 spans 15 residues. V lost 1 base to trimming and J lost 6 bases, with 13 bases between them. Written as DNA, the CDR3 is TGTGCCAGCAGCTTAGTGGGTGGGATTGGAAACATTCAGTACTTC. This codes for CASSLVGGIGNIQYF.

V gene TRBV6-1 combines with J gene TRBJ2-7; no reliable D call. Trimming removed 1 base from V and 10 bases from J, with 14 bases in between. Germline CDR1 MNHNS, CDR2 SASEGT. The CDR3 covers 13 residues. The CDR3 region is CASSEVASAGQYF. DNA of the CDR3: TGTGCCAGCAGTGAAGTGGCGTCTGCCGGACAGTACTTC.

The V gene is TRBV27, the J gene TRBJ1-1; no definite D call. The V gene lost 1 base and the J gene lost 4 bases, with 7 bases spanning the gap. This CDR3 is built from 13 residues. The germline CDR1 and CDR2 sequences are MNHEY and SMNVEV (reference sequence). The CDR3 loop reads CASSLYFGTEAFF. The CDR3 DNA reads TGTGCCAGCAGTTTATATTTCGGCACTGAAGCTTTCTTT.

For this clone: A read error is possible here, since a much larger clone lies one base away. The chain has TRBV9 and TRBJ2-5; the match to TRBD1 covers 7 bases. From germline, CDR1 is SGDLS and CDR2 YYNGEE. The CDR3 is made up of 13 amino acids. CDR3 DNA sequence: TGTGCCGGCAGCCGACAGGGTTCAGAGACCCAGTACTTC. This translates into CAGSRQGSETQYF.

The chain employs TRBV5-1 and TRBJ2-7; TRBD1 agrees at 7 bases. Per germline, CDR1 SGHRS and CDR2 YFSETQ. J gave up 4 bases and V 0 bases, and 4 bases lay outside the gene matches. The CDR3 totals 14 residues. The DNA for the CDR3 is TGCGCCAGCAGCTTGGACAGGGGTGTATACGAGCAGTACTTC. It yields the protein CASSLDRGVYEQYF.

This chain links TRBV19 with TRBJ2-7; 9 nucleotides agree with TRBD2. Losses at the gene ends were 5 bases for V and 2 bases for J; bases not matched to a gene: 4. Germline lookup yields CDR1 LNHDA and CDR2 SQIVND (reference sequence). CDR3 size: 14 residues. The CDR3 DNA sequence: TGTGCCAGTAGTCCTGCGGGGGGGACCTACGAGCAGTACTTC. Its protein is CASSPAGGTYEQYF.

The chain links TRBV25-1 to TRBJ1-1; TRBD1 aligns across 8 bases. From germline, CDR1 is MGHDK and CDR2 SYGVNS. This CDR3 contains 13 residues. V dropped 1 base and J dropped 7; count of bases not matched to a gene: 2. The CDR3 reads CASSEWTGLEAFF. The CDR3 nucleotides read TGTGCCAGCAGTGAATGGACAGGGCTTGAAGCTTTCTTT.

The rearrangement uses TRBV6-6 and TRBJ1-2; 9 bases agree with TRBD1. Germline V CDR1 and CDR2: MNHNY, SVGAGI (reference sequence). J gave up 7 bases and V 6 bases, and 6 bases lay outside the gene matches. The CDR3 runs 13 residues. CDR3 nucleotide sequence: TGTGCCAGCAGCGGGACAGGGAGGTTTGGCTACACCTTC. This encodes CASSGTGRFGYTF.

The chain uses TRBV6-6 and TRBJ2-7; 10 nucleotides align to TRBD2. The germline V gene has CDR1 MNHNY and CDR2 SVGAGI (reference sequence). The CDR3 contains 14 residues. The junction had 6 bases not matched to a gene; V was cut back by 6 bases and J by 4 bases. CDR3 in DNA: TGTGCCAGCAGCCTACCGGGACTAGCGTACGAGCAGTACTTC. As protein: CASSLPGLAYEQYF.

This clone came up once. The rearrangement links TRBV4-1 to TRBJ1-4; 10 nucleotides match TRBD1. V shed 4 bases, J shed 12 bases, and the junction held 17 bases outside the gene matches. The germline CDR1 and CDR2 sequences are MGHRA and YSYEKL. This CDR3 region has 17 residues. The CDR3 sequence is CASSRAPLGTGDGELFF. CDR3 in DNA: TGCGCCAGCAGCCGGGCGCCTTTGGGGACAGGGGATGGGGAACTGTTTTTT.

This sequence joins TRBV9 and TRBJ2-2, with TRBD2 matching 7 bases. From germline, CDR1 is SGDLS and CDR2 YYNGEE. V dropped 10 bases and J dropped 1; count of bases not matched to a gene: 10. This CDR3 comprises 15 residues. CDR3 amino acids: CAGSEASGNTGELFF. The CDR3 coding sequence is TGTGCCGGGTCAGAGGCTAGCGGGAACACCGGGGAGCTGTTTTTT.

The chain combines TRBV5-6 with TRBJ2-3, with 8 positions matching TRBD2. Germline CDR1 is SGHDT and CDR2 is YYEEEE. This CDR3 has 15 residues. The ends lost 5 bases at V and 2 bases at J; junction bases unmatched: 7. CDR3 nucleotides: TGTGCCAGCAGTAAACTAGCGGAGTTCACAGATACGCAGTATTTT. Protein: CASSKLAEFTDTQYF.

The rearrangement links TRBV7-2 to TRBJ2-7; TRBD2 matches at 9 bases. Germline CDR1 is SGHTA and CDR2 is FQGNSA. V was clipped by 4 bases and J by 4 bases; unmatched bases: 11. The CDR3 has 16 amino acids. CDR3 DNA sequence: TGTGCCAGCAGCTCCCCGGGGGTAGCGGGGGCATACGAGCAGTACTTC. This sequence encodes CASSSPGVAGAYEQYF.

This clone appeared a single time. The V and J genes are TRBV7-9 and TRBJ1-5, with D possibly TRBD1 on 5 matching bases. CDR1 and CDR2 (germline): SEHNR, FQNEAQ (reference sequence). The CDR3 consists of 15 residues. V was pared by 0 bases and J by 6 bases, with 12 bases between. The DNA of the CDR3 is TGTGCCAGCAGCTTAGCGGGTGGGGCCACTCAGCCCCAGCATTTT. Translating it yields CASSLAGGATQPQHF.

The chain carries TRBV19 and TRBJ1-5; 10 bases match TRBD1. Germline CDR1 and CDR2: LNHDA and SQIVND (reference sequence). V gave up 2 bases and J gave up 5 bases; unmatched junction bases: 3. The CDR3 extends over 15 amino acids. The CDR3 DNA reads TGTGCCAGTAGTATAAGGGGACAGGGGTATCAGCCCCAGCATTTT. It codes for CASSIRGQGYQPQHF.

The chain carries TRBV4-2 and TRBJ2-7; tentative D call: TRBD2 (5 bases). This CDR3 has 14 residues. Germline CDR1 is LGHNA and CDR2 is YNFKEQ. Trimming left V 1 base short and J 5 bases short, with 12 bases between. The CDR3 DNA sequence: TGTGCCAGCAGCCAAGGGGCGGGTTGGGACGAGCAGTACTTC. Its translation: CASSQGAGWDEQYF.

Turning to this clone: An end of the junction differs from the germline gene, which may be a read error. The rearrangement links TRBV7-7 to TRBJ2-7; 8 bases line up with TRBD1. Germline V gene lookup returns CDR1 SSHAT and CDR2 FNYEAQ (reference sequence). The CDR3 runs 14 residues. The CDR3: CASSADRVGSEQYF. The CDR3 DNA is TGTGCTAGCAGCGCGGACAGGGTCGGCAGCGAGCAGTACTTC.

V is TRBV5-6 and J is TRBJ2-1; D unclear. CDR3 length: 14 residues. Trimming cost V 1 base and J 4 bases, with 9 bases left between them. The germline V gene encodes CDR1 SGHDT and CDR2 YYEEEE. CDR3 nucleotide sequence: TGTGCCAGCAGCTTGCCCGGAAAGTACAATGAGCAGTTCTTC. This encodes CASSLPGKYNEQFF.

The rearrangement links TRBV9 to TRBJ2-7; 8 nucleotides agree with TRBD1. In germline, CDR1 is SGDLS, CDR2 YYNGEE. This CDR3 has 16 amino acids. V lost 0 bases, J lost 5 bases, and 10 bases stayed unmatched. CDR3: CASSVEGSGGFHEQYF. DNA of the CDR3: TGTGCCAGCAGCGTAGAAGGGTCAGGGGGCTTCCACGAGCAGTACTTC.

CDR3 region: CASSLAGGRATDTQYF. CDR3 nucleotides: TGTGCCAGCAGCTTGGCCGGCGGGAGGGCCACCGATACGCAGTATTTT. The chain carries TRBV5-4 and TRBJ2-3, with 9 bases aligning to TRBD2. The V gene's germline CDR1 is SGHNT and CDR2 YYREEE (reference sequence). V lost 0 bases and J lost 6; bases outside the gene matches: 8. The CDR3 covers 16 residues.

The CDR3 DNA reads TGTGCCAGCAGCCCCGGACAGGGATGGACGTTGCGAGGCTACACCTTC. Protein sequence: CASSPGQGWTLRGYTF. The J gene is TRBJ1-2, the V gene TRBV7-9, with 8 positions matching TRBD1. The CDR3 loop spans 16 amino acids. After removal of 5 bases from V and 8 bases from J, the junction contained 16 bases not matched to a gene. Germline values: CDR1 SEHNR, CDR2 FQNEAQ (reference sequence).

The J gene is TRBJ1-5, the V gene TRBV19, with a tentative D call TRBD1 (5 bases). Trimming took 3 bases from V and 6 from J, leaving 18 bases between them. Germline V gene data show CDR1 as LNHDA and CDR2 as SQIVND (reference sequence). The CDR3 spans 16 residues. CDR3 sequence (DNA): TGTGCCAGTAGTATTGCAGGGAACCGGGACGGTCAGCCCCAGCATTTT. Translated, it gives CASSIAGNRDGQPQHF.

The V and J genes are TRBV6-6 and TRBJ2-7; 7 positions agree with TRBD1. The germline gives CDR1 MNHNY, CDR2 SVGAGI (reference sequence). J gave up 4 bases and V 11 bases, and 8 bases lay outside the gene matches. The CDR3 extends over 12 amino acids. CDR3 loop: CAGTAKAYEQYF. The CDR3 region has the DNA TGTGCCGGGACAGCCAAAGCTTACGAGCAGTACTTC.

The J gene is TRBJ2-1, the V gene TRBV7-9, with 7 positions matching TRBD2. The junction had 12 bases not matched to a gene; V was cut back by 5 bases and J by 2 bases. The germline gives CDR1 SEHNR, CDR2 FQNEAQ (reference sequence). CDR3 size: 17 residues. CDR3 residues: CASSPLLGGRAYNEQFF. DNA of the CDR3: TGTGCCAGCAGCCCCTTACTGGGGGGGAGGGCCTACAATGAGCAGTTCTTC.

This clone was counted only a few times. This sequence joins TRBV5-1 and TRBJ2-1, with 10 bases aligning to TRBD2. Per germline, CDR1 SGHRS and CDR2 YFSETQ. Germline trimming cut 5 bases from V and 4 bases from J; bases unmatched to any gene: 9. The CDR3 extends over 16 amino acids. CDR3 region: CASREGGLAVYNEQFF. The DNA of the CDR3 is TGCGCCAGCAGGGAGGGAGGACTAGCGGTATACAATGAGCAGTTCTTC.